This TCR beta chain derives from a study of post-analysis software for immune sequencing data. General study results and limits: Controls' normalized Chao1 diversity significantly exceeded that of multiple sclerosis patients. F measure showed strong co-clustering of same-batch samples. Patients carried roughly 5 TRBV segments more frequently than controls did, and TRBV5-6, TRBV5-1 and TRBV20-1 were among them.

Unique molecular identifiers tagged the TCR beta cDNA libraries. TCRdb called the PCR reads again in MiXCR, with one record for every CDR3 protein. The repertoire holds about half a million distinct CDR3 sequences, with under 40% as singletons. Worth noting for this clonotype: The antigen remains undetermined.

V lost 1 base and J 4 bases, leaving 13 bases between the germline ends. CDR3 length: 14 residues. Per the germline V gene, CDR1 is DFQATT and CDR2 is SNEGSKA (reference sequence). The chain is built from TRBV20-1 and TRBJ1-2; D remains unclear. This sequence originates from a girl between 2 and 17 years old with multiple sclerosis. The sequencing sample was made of blood. Written as DNA, the CDR3 is TGCAGTGCTAGAGTAAGTGGATCCTTCTATGGCTACACCTTC. Amino acid sequence: CSARVSGSFYGYTF.